This T cell receptor beta chain appears in the sequencing data of a study of cytomegalovirus exposure and HLA in healthy donors. The CDR3 totals 13 residues. CDR1 and CDR2 from the germline V gene are LNHDA and SQIVND (reference sequence). Trimming cost V 7 bases and J 4 bases, with 10 bases left between them. This clone was seen only a few times. Researchers ran the PCR with 60 Vbeta and 13 Jbeta primers. Libraries were prepared by immunoSEQ multiplex PCR; TCRdb keeps only in-frame clonotypes and omits some of them. The sample contains more than 95,000 clones, roughly three quarters of which appear only once.

Input material: PBMCs. This sequence was found in a man between 45 and 60 years old in good health and CMV-seropositive. This sequence joins TRBV19 and TRBJ2-2, with D possibly matching TRBD2 (6 bases). This CDR3 is CASTRSGTGELFF. In nucleotides, the CDR3 is TGTGCCAGTACCCGTAGCGGCACCGGGGAGCTGTTTTTT.